This T cell receptor beta chain originates from a study of radiotherapy plus CTLA-4 blockade in lung cancer. Study information: Disease control reached roughly 33%, with objective responses in about 19%. Study-level points and caveats: Researchers report tumor-derived TCR clones expanding in blood after radiotherapy plus ipilimumab. The authors reported that early blood T cell clone dynamics, with interferon-beta, best predicted response.

Remarks on this clone: What it binds is not known.

Germline trimming cut 5 bases from V and 1 base from J; bases unmatched to any gene: 8. The CDR3 consists of 16 residues. Germline V gene sequence: CDR1 SEHNR, CDR2 FQNEAQ (reference sequence). Method: immunoSEQ multiplex PCR; TCRdb's copy keeps in-frame clones and lacks some. Here the sample spans about 39,000 clones, 79% being singletons. This TCR was recovered from a human donor with non-small cell lung cancer that progressed on radiotherapy plus ipilimumab. The genes are TRBV7-9 and TRBJ2-1; 7 positions match TRBD2. The specimen was peripheral blood, collected from a patient treated with radiotherapy plus ipilimumab. The CDR3 sequence is CASSRSTSWSYNEQFF. CDR3 DNA: TGTGCCAGCAGCCGATCGACTAGCTGGTCCTACAATGAGCAGTTCTTC.